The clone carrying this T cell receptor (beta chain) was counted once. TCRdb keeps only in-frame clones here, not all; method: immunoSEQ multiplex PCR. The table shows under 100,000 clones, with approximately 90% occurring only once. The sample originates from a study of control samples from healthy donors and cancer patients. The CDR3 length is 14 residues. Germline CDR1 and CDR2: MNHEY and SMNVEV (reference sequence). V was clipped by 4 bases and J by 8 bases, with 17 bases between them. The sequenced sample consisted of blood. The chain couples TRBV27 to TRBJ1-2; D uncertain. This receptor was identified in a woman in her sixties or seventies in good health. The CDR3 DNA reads TGTGCCAGCAGTTCCCGGACGCCTTCTATGGGCTACACCTTC. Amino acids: CASSSRTPSMGYTF.